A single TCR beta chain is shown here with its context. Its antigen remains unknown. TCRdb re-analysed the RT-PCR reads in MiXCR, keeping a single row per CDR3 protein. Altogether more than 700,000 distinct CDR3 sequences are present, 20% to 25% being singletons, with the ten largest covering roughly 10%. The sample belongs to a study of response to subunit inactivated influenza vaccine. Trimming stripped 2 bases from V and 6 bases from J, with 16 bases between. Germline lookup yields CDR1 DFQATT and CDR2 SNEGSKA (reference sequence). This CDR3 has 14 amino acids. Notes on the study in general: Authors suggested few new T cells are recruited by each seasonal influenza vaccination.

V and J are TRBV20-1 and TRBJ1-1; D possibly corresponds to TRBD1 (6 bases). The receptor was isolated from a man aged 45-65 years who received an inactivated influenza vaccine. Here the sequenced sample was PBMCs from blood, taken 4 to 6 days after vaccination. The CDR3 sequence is CSARPGHVIAEAFF. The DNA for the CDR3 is TGCAGTGCTAGACCGGGACACGTGATTGCTGAAGCTTTCTTT.